The clone carrying this TCR beta chain was detected ten times or more. Germline CDR1 ENHRY, CDR2 SYGVKD. The junction had 8 bases not matched to a gene; V was cut back by 0 bases and J by 8 bases. This CDR3 has 15 residues. The TCRbeta library was prepared with unique molecular identifiers. TCRdb reprocessed the PCR reads with MiXCR, giving one entry per CDR3 protein. The repertoire has 260,000 or so distinct CDR3 sequences, more than 10% of them found once; the top ten carry approximately 2.4%. This entry comes from a study of T-cell reconstitution after alpha-beta-depleted transplantation in children.

This receptor was identified in a human donor who donated a stem cell graft to a child with acute lymphoblastic leukemia. The specimen was PBMCs from the stem cell graft donor, collected from the stem cell graft. The chain uses TRBV10-3 and TRBJ1-1; 8 bases fit TRBD1. CDR3: CAISESGTGSPEAFF. CDR3 DNA sequence: TGTGCCATCAGTGAGTCAGGGACAGGCTCCCCCGAAGCTTTCTTT.